The rows below give T cell receptor beta chains drawn from one sample of a study of T cells in Graves' hyperthyroidism and ophthalmopathy. TCRdb re-called the multiplex PCR reads through MiXCR, storing one row per CDR3 protein. The sample has a few hundred thousand distinct CDR3 sequences, roughly 18% seen once. What was sequenced was blood. These receptors all come from a man aged 50-59 years with Graves' ophthalmopathy. The CDR3 runs from the conserved cysteine through the conserved F or W. D genes are given only for firm matches. Some rows mark clone size as missing; the rest say once, few, many or name a class of expanded clone.

TRBJ2-3,TRBV5-1,many,TRBD2,CASSLTIAGAPTDTQYF,TGCGCCAGCAGCTTGACTATAGCGGGAGCGCCCACAGATACGCAGTATTTT
TRBJ2-3,TRBV12-3/TRBV12-4,few,.,CASSSHRGGTDTQYF,TGTGCCAGCAGTTCCCACAGGGGGGGAACAGATACGCAGTATTTT
TRBJ2-1,TRBV3-1,.,.,CASSQDQRYNEQFF,TGTGCCAGCAGCCAAGATCAACGTTACAATGAGCAGTTCTTC
TRBJ2-2,TRBV10-3,.,.,CATNRGAEKYPNTGELFF,TGTGCCACAAACCGTGGGGCAGAAAAGTACCCGAACACCGGGGAGCTGTTTTTT
TRBJ1-4,TRBV6-9,.,.,CASSCIPSEGFDEKLFF,TGTGCCAGCAGTTGCATCCCCTCGGAGGGGTTCGATGAAAAACTGTTTTTT
TRBJ2-2,TRBV15,few,.,CATSPGGPWTGELFF,TGTGCCACCAGCCCCGGCGGTCCCTGGACCGGGGAGCTGTTTTTT
TRBJ2-2,TRBV11-2,many,.,CASSSSYTGELFF,TGTGCCAGCAGCTCGTCCTACACCGGGGAGCTGTTTTTT
TRBJ2-7,TRBV30,many,.,CALEVGVYEQYF,TGTGCCCTGGAGGTGGGGGTTTACGAGCAGTACTTC
TRBJ1-5,TRBV24-1,.,.,CATSDRQGIQPQHF,TGTGCCACCAGTGATAGGCAGGGAATCCAGCCCCAGCATTTT
TRBJ1-2,TRBV19,few,.,CASFRTGNYGYTF,TGTGCCAGTTTCCGGACGGGCAACTATGGCTACACCTTC
TRBJ2-1,TRBV5-1,.,TRBD1,CASSLVATGINEQFF,TGCGCCAGCAGCTTGGTCGCGACAGGGATCAATGAGCAGTTCTTC
TRBJ2-1,TRBV9,.,TRBD2,CASSVRSGRANEQFF,TGTGCCAGCAGCGTACGTAGCGGGAGGGCCAATGAGCAGTTCTTC
TRBJ2-7,TRBV2,many,TRBD1,CASRSLTGQGSYEQYF,TGTGCCAGCAGATCTCTTACGGGACAGGGCTCCTACGAGCAGTACTTC
TRBJ2-7,TRBV11-2,many,.,CASSLERLSYEQYF,TGTGCCAGCAGCTTAGAACGTCTTTCCTACGAGCAGTACTTC
TRBJ2-7,TRBV20-1,.,.,CSGHTGTSGEQYF,TGCAGTGGACACACCGGGACATCTGGGGAGCAGTACTTC
TRBJ2-2,TRBV5-1,.,TRBD2,CASSLDTSGGGELFF,TGCGCCAGCAGCTTGGATACTAGCGGTGGCGGGGAGCTGTTTTTT
TRBJ1-1,TRBV7-9,many,.,CASSTGHAIGGTEAFF,TGTGCCAGCAGCACCGGACATGCGATAGGTGGAACTGAAGCTTTCTTT
TRBJ2-1,TRBV2,few,.,CASSVDSDEQFF,TGTGCCAGCAGTGTTGACAGTGATGAGCAGTTCTTC
TRBJ1-5,TRBV6-1,few,.,CASSLDNNQPQHF,TGTGCCAGCAGTTTGGACAACAATCAGCCCCAGCATTTT
TRBJ2-3,TRBV3-1,many,TRBD2,CASSFVTSGSSSDTQYF,TGTGCCAGCAGCTTCGTAACTAGCGGGAGTAGTTCAGATACGCAGTATTTT
TRBJ2-1,TRBV5-1,.,.,CASRRGTGDEQFF,TGCGCCAGCAGACGCGGGACCGGAGATGAGCAGTTCTTC
TRBJ2-1,TRBV2,many,TRBD2,CASTERQREVWNEQFF,TGTGCCAGCACCGAACGTCAGCGGGAGGTGTGGAATGAGCAGTTCTTC
TRBJ2-7,TRBV10-3,once,.,CAPEHSHYEQYF,TGTGCCCCTGAGCACTCCCACTACGAGCAGTACTTC
TRBJ2-2,TRBV9,few,.,CASSIPGHHTGELFF,TGTGCCAGCAGCATTCCGGGACACCACACCGGGGAGCTGTTTTTT
TRBJ2-2,TRBV3-1,many,.,CASSQASGELFF,TGTGCCAGCAGCCAAGCGAGCGGGGAGCTGTTTTTT
TRBJ2-7,TRBV6-1,many,.,CASSSPPTGEQYF,TGTGCCAGCAGTTCCCCCCCGACGGGGGAGCAGTACTTC
TRBJ2-6,TRBV5-1,.,TRBD1,CASSSGTGGSLSGANVLTF,TGCGCCAGCAGCTCGGGGACAGGGGGATCCCTCTCTGGGGCCAACGTCCTGACTTTC
TRBJ1-1,TRBV7-9,many,.,CASRLSEGNTEAFF,TGTGCCAGCAGACTTAGCGAAGGAAACACTGAAGCTTTCTTT
TRBJ1-3,TRBV29-1,few,TRBD1,CSARTGISGNTIYF,TGCAGCGCCCGGACAGGAATCTCTGGAAACACCATATATTTT
TRBJ1-4,TRBV2,many,.,CASSDGSDEKLFF,TGTGCCAGCAGTGATGGGAGTGATGAAAAACTGTTTTTT
TRBJ2-1,TRBV24-1,.,.,CATSDHSSGRSYNEQFF,TGTGCCACCAGTGATCATAGTAGCGGACGCTCCTACAATGAGCAGTTCTTC
TRBJ1-2,TRBV13,.,TRBD1,CASSLWAGGYGYTF,TGTGCCAGCAGCTTATGGGCAGGGGGGTATGGCTACACCTTC
TRBJ1-1,TRBV6-5,few,.,CASSYSRVNTEAFF,TGTGCCAGCAGTTACTCCAGGGTGAACACTGAAGCTTTCTTT
TRBJ2-1,TRBV7-9,many,.,CASSLGFASDNEQFF,TGTGCCAGCAGCTTAGGGTTTGCGTCCGACAATGAGCAGTTCTTC
TRBJ1-5,TRBV2,.,.,CASRVWRHSNQPQHF,TGTGCCAGCAGGGTGTGGCGGCATAGCAATCAGCCCCAGCATTTT
TRBJ2-1,TRBV7-9,.,.,CASSPVPPSPYNEQFF,TGTGCCAGCAGCCCCGTCCCCCCCAGCCCCTACAATGAGCAGTTCTTC
TRBJ2-7,TRBV11-2,many,.,CASSLERAGRTYEQYF,TGTGCCAGCAGCCTAGAGAGGGCGGGAAGAACCTACGAGCAGTACTTC
TRBJ2-3,TRBV28,many,.,CASSTSGGTDTQYF,TGTGCCAGCAGTACGAGTGGAGGCACAGATACGCAGTATTTT
TRBJ2-2,TRBV6-1,.,.,CASKTRRNTGELFF,TGTGCCAGTAAGACTAGGCGGAACACCGGGGAGCTGTTTTTT
TRBJ2-3,TRBV27,many,.,CASSLRRAGVTDTQYF,TGTGCCAGCAGTTTGAGAAGGGCCGGTGTCACAGATACGCAGTATTTT
TRBJ2-7,TRBV5-1,.,TRBD2,CASSLTSGNSYEQYF,TGCGCCAGCAGCTTGACTAGCGGAAACTCCTACGAGCAGTACTTC
TRBJ2-7,TRBV30,.,.,CAWSPGSGQYF,TGTGCCTGGAGTCCCGGTTCTGGGCAGTACTTC
TRBJ2-3,TRBV12-3/TRBV12-4,few,TRBD2,CASGKGTSIDTQYF,TGTGCCAGCGGAAAGGGGACTAGCATTGATACGCAGTATTTT
TRBJ2-7,TRBV13,many,TRBD1,CASSLVGTEYEQYF,TGTGCCAGCAGCTTAGTGGGGACAGAATACGAGCAGTACTTC
TRBJ1-1,TRBV6-6,many,.,CASSYQRTNTEAFF,TGTGCCAGCAGTTACCAGAGAACGAACACTGAAGCTTTCTTT
TRBJ2-6,TRBV6-5,many,.,CASSSTGRVLSGANVLTF,TGTGCCAGCAGTTCTACAGGGAGGGTCCTCTCTGGGGCCAACGTCCTGACTTTC
TRBJ2-7,TRBV14,.,TRBD1,CASRAGTGVGNEQYF,TGTGCCAGCAGAGCAGGGACAGGGGTAGGCAACGAGCAGTACTTC
TRBJ1-1,TRBV18,many,.,CASSPKGVGNTEAFF,TGTGCCAGCTCACCGAAGGGGGTAGGAAACACTGAAGCTTTCTTT
TRBJ1-1,TRBV10-3,.,.,CAISGSTNLNTEAFF,TGTGCCATCAGTGGCTCGACAAATCTTAACACTGAAGCTTTCTTT
TRBJ1-5,TRBV27,few,TRBD1,CASRPDRVSNQPQHF,TGTGCCAGCAGACCCGACAGGGTCAGCAATCAGCCCCAGCATTTT
TRBJ2-5,TRBV5-1,once,TRBD1,CASSGQGQETQYF,TGCGCCAGCAGCGGACAGGGGCAAGAGACCCAGTACTTC
TRBJ1-1,TRBV2,many,.,CASSKTRVGTEAFF,TGTGCCAGCAGTAAAACCAGGGTAGGCACTGAAGCTTTCTTT
TRBJ2-7,TRBV14,.,.,CASSRQFYEQYF,TGTGCCAGTTCCAGACAGTTTTACGAGCAGTACTTC
TRBJ2-7,TRBV6-1,.,TRBD1,CASRRDSPSYEQYF,TGTGCCAGCAGACGGGACAGCCCATCCTACGAGCAGTACTTC
TRBJ2-1,TRBV28,many,.,CASSLFGGGPYNEQFF,TGTGCCAGCAGTTTATTTGGCGGAGGGCCCTATAATGAGCAGTTCTTC
TRBJ2-1,TRBV7-6,many,TRBD2,CASSLRSPSGTYNEQFF,TGTGCCAGCAGCTTAAGGTCACCTAGCGGGACCTACAATGAGCAGTTCTTC
TRBJ1-2,TRBV14,few,.,CASSQVSGPVGYTF,TGTGCCAGCAGCCAAGTATCCGGGCCTGTGGGCTACACCTTC